A single sample is the source of the 24 T cell receptor beta chains below, sequenced in a study of blood T cell repertoires in COVID-19. Sequenced by immunoSEQ multiplex PCR; TCRdb stores in-frame clones only, minus some. The repertoire holds about 480,000 clones, with 80% to 90% as singletons. The sample taken for sequencing was peripheral blood. These receptors were obtained from a man aged 18 to 29 with COVID-19, enrolled during active disease.

This chain connects TRBV5-8 to TRBJ2-3; a weak D match, TRBD2 (5 bases). The CDR3 is 15 residues long. CDR1 is SGHTS, CDR2 YDEGEE, per germline. V was trimmed by 0 bases and J by 3 bases, leaving 11 bases between them. Written as DNA, the CDR3 is TGTGCCAGCAGCTTGGGTCGGGGTAAGACAGATACGCAGTATTTT. It encodes CASSLGRGKTDTQYF. The full variable domain, with the rest looked up from reference TRBV5-8 and TRBJ2-3, is EAGVTQSPTHLIKTRGQQATLRCSPISGHTSVYWYQQALGLGLQFLLWYDEGEERNRGNFPPRFSGRQFPNYSSELNVNALELEDSALYLCASSLGRGKTDTQYFGPGTRLTVL.

The table lists this clone with a few counts. DNA of the CDR3: TGTGCCAGCAGTTTGGATAGCTCTGGCTACACCTTC. Its protein is CASSLDSSGYTF. This chain connects TRBV6-6 to TRBJ1-2; D unresolved. Trimming took off 4 bases at V and 7 bases at J, with 10 bases between the two ends. This CDR3 comprises 12 residues. From germline, CDR1 is MNHNY and CDR2 SVGAGI (reference sequence).

The rearrangement uses TRBV6-5 and TRBJ1-5; 7 bases fit TRBD1. This CDR3 contains 13 residues. The junction had 4 bases not matched to a gene; V was cut back by 6 bases and J by 5 bases. Germline V lookup: CDR1 MNHEY, CDR2 SVGAGI. The CDR3 is CASRETGHQPQHF. The CDR3 DNA is TGTGCCAGCAGGGAGACAGGGCATCAGCCCCAGCATTTT.

CDR3 nucleotides: TGTGCCAGCAGCGTAGAGGGCAGGGTGAATTCACCCCTCCACTTT. Translating it yields CASSVEGRVNSPLHF. The chain employs TRBV9 and TRBJ1-6; the D gene is possibly TRBD1 (5 bases). The CDR3 sequence is 15 residues long. V shed 0 bases and J shed 7 bases, with 11 bases lying between them. Germline V lookup: CDR1 SGDLS, CDR2 YYNGEE.

This clone was observed a few times. The J gene is TRBJ2-2, the V gene TRBV18, with a tentative D call TRBD2 (5 bases). With 4 bases removed from V and 4 bases from J, the gap between germline ends came to 10 bases. Germline assignment: CDR1 KGHSH and CDR2 LQKENI. CDR3 length: 14 amino acids. Here the CDR3 DNA reads TGTGCCAGCTCACGAGGACTGGGCACCGGGGAGCTGTTTTTT. It translates to CASSRGLGTGELFF. The whole variable domain, filled in from reference TRBV18 and TRBJ2-2, reads NAGVMQNPRHLVRRRGQEARLRCSPMKGHSHVYWYRQLPEEGLKFMVYLQKENIIDESGMPKERFSAEFPKEGPSILRIQQVVRGDSAAYFCASSRGLGTGELFFGEGSRLTVL.

The sample holds one count of this clone. J is TRBJ2-3 and V is TRBV5-8; D not certain. CDR1 and CDR2 from the germline V gene are SGHTS and YDEGEE. Trimming took off 2 bases at V and 2 bases at J, with 6 bases between the two ends. This CDR3 has 13 amino acids. CDR3 coding DNA: TGTGCCAGCAGCTTCCTTCCCACAGATACGCAGTATTTT. The encoded protein is CASSFLPTDTQYF. Drawing the rest from reference TRBV5-8 and TRBJ2-3, the complete variable domain is EAGVTQSPTHLIKTRGQQATLRCSPISGHTSVYWYQQALGLGLQFLLWYDEGEERNRGNFPPRFSGRQFPNYSSELNVNALELEDSALYLCASSFLPTDTQYFGPGTRLTVL.

The chain uses TRBV29-1 and TRBJ1-4; 9 bases align to TRBD1. This CDR3 region has 13 residues. In germline, CDR1 is SQVTM, CDR2 ANQGSEA. The J segment lost 7 bases and the V segment lost 7 bases, leaving 7 bases of the junction unmatched. The CDR3 loop is CSALTGGSEKLFF. The CDR3 DNA reads TGCAGCGCCCTGACAGGGGGGAGTGAAAAACTGTTTTTT.

This clone was seen a few times. CDR3 loop: CASSSTKGAGQPQHF. In DNA, the CDR3 is TGTGCCAGCAGCTCAACTAAGGGGGCAGGTCAGCCCCAGCATTTT. J is TRBJ1-5 and V is TRBV7-9; 7 bases fit TRBD1. Looked up from germline, CDR1 is SEHNR and CDR2 is FQNEAQ (reference sequence). There are 15 residues in the CDR3. The V and J ends lost 4 bases and 6 bases, in that order; junction bases with no gene match: 9.

The chain is built from TRBV5-5 and TRBJ2-7, with a possible D match to TRBD1 (5 bases). The CDR3 contains 14 residues. In germline, CDR1 is SGHKS, CDR2 YYEKEE (reference sequence). Trimming stripped 1 base from V and 2 bases from J, with 10 bases between. CDR3 bases: TGTGCCAGCAGCTTGATCTTACAGGCCTACGAGCAGTACTTC. This sequence encodes CASSLILQAYEQYF. Full variable domain (rest looked up from reference TRBV5-5 and TRBJ2-7): DAGVTQSPTHLIKTRGQQVTLRCSPISGHKSVSWYQQVLGQGPQFIFQYYEKEERGRGNFPDRFSARQFPNYSSELNVNALLLGDSALYLCASSLILQAYEQYFGPGTRLTVT.

The sample holds a few counts of this clone. The rearrangement joins TRBV5-1 to TRBJ2-1, with D unclear. CDR3 length: 15 residues. V lost 0 bases, J lost 3 bases, and 10 bases lay in between. Germline-derived CDR1 and CDR2 are SGHRS and YFSETQ. The DNA of the CDR3 is TGCGCCAGCAGCTTGGTCCACACCGACTACAATGAGCAGTTCTTC. It encodes CASSLVHTDYNEQFF.

The J gene is TRBJ1-1, the V gene TRBV4-2, with D tentatively TRBD1 (5 bases). CDR1 is LGHNA and CDR2 is YNFKEQ in the germline V gene. CDR3 length: 18 residues. Trimming stripped 3 bases from V and 1 base from J, with 21 bases between. CDR3 in DNA: TGTGCCAGCAGCCAGACCTTCGCCCTGGACGGACAGAACACTGAAGCTTTCTTT. The encoded protein is CASSQTFALDGQNTEAFF.

The chain is built from TRBV28 and TRBJ2-1; 7 bases align to TRBD1. The CDR3 runs 14 residues. CDR1 MDHEN and CDR2 SYDVKM come from the germline V gene. The trim removed 5 bases at V and 8 bases at J, leaving 9 bases unmatched. CDR3 sequence: CASSPQTGWYEQFF. CDR3 bases: TGTGCCAGCAGTCCTCAGACAGGGTGGTATGAGCAGTTCTTC. Looking up the rest from reference TRBV28 and TRBJ2-1 gives the full variable domain: DVKVTQSSRYLVKRTGEKVFLECVQDMDHENMFWYRQDPGLGLRLIYFSYDVKMKEKGDIPEGYSVSREKKERFSLILESASTNQTSMYLCASSPQTGWYEQFFGPGTRLTVL.

This clone was detected a few times. This sequence joins TRBV11-2 and TRBJ2-7; TRBD1 matches at 8 bases. The CDR3 is 15 residues long. The junction had 12 bases not matched to a gene; V was cut back by 5 bases and J by 6 bases. Per the germline V gene, CDR1 is SGHAT and CDR2 is FQNNGV. This CDR3 is CASSIALGQGGEQYF. In nucleotides, the CDR3 is TGTGCCAGCAGCATAGCGCTCGGACAGGGTGGCGAGCAGTACTTC.

The chain has TRBV14 and TRBJ1-6; the match to TRBD1 covers 8 bases. This CDR3 region has 15 residues. Germline V CDR1 and CDR2: SGHDN, FVKESK. V lost 4 bases to trimming and J lost 11 bases; unmatched junction nucleotides: 10. The CDR3 protein is CASSPRTGRGTPLHF. CDR3 sequence (DNA): TGTGCCAGCAGCCCCCGGACAGGGCGCGGGACACCCCTCCACTTT.

This clone occurred once. The CDR3 is CASSLGQGAPQAFF. The CDR3 DNA sequence: TGCGCCAGCAGCTTGGGCCAGGGGGCGCCCCAAGCTTTCTTT. The rearrangement uses TRBV5-1 and TRBJ1-1; 8 bases align to TRBD1. Germline V gene data show CDR1 as SGHRS and CDR2 as YFSETQ. V gave up 0 bases and J gave up 9 bases; unmatched junction bases: 7. The CDR3 spans 14 residues.

The rearrangement joins TRBV14 to TRBJ2-5; no definite D call. The CDR3 loop spans 12 amino acids. With 0 bases removed from V and 8 bases from J, the gap between germline ends came to 7 bases. Germline CDR1 reads SGHDN; CDR2 reads FVKESK. The CDR3 here is CASSQDLRTQYF. For the CDR3, the DNA is TGTGCCAGCAGCCAAGATTTGAGAACCCAGTACTTC.

V is TRBV6-4 and J is TRBJ2-7; 9 positions agree with TRBD2. J lost 1 base, V lost 3 bases, and 4 bases had no gene match. CDR3 length equals 15 residues. From germline, CDR1 is MRHNA and CDR2 SNTAGT. CDR3 DNA sequence: TGTGCCAGCAGTGAAGCGGGGGGAGCATCCTACGAGCAGTACTTC. This sequence encodes CASSEAGGASYEQYF.

The chain joins TRBV5-5 to TRBJ2-7; possible D gene TRBD2, 7 bases. Germline V gives CDR1 SGHKS, CDR2 YYEKEE (reference sequence). V was pared by 2 bases and J by 0 bases, with 12 bases between. The CDR3 totals 15 residues. The CDR3 loop is CASSLYGGPSYEQYF. The CDR3 bases are TGTGCCAGCAGCTTATACGGGGGGCCCTCCTACGAGCAGTACTTC.

The chain employs TRBV27 and TRBJ2-1, with TRBD2 identical over 12 bases. J gave up 10 bases and V 2 bases, and 3 bases lay outside the gene matches. CDR1 and CDR2 (germline): MNHEY, SMNVEV (reference sequence). CDR3 length: 14 amino acids. The CDR3 DNA is TGTGCCAGCAGTTTACTAGCGGGAGGGGGGGAGCAGTTCTTC. Amino acids: CASSLLAGGGEQFF.

The rearrangement links TRBV3-1 (or the pseudogene TRBV3-2) to TRBJ2-7, with D possibly matching TRBD1 (6 bases). This CDR3 is built from 13 residues. The ends were cut back, 4 bases at V and 4 bases at J, with 11 bases in the middle. Germline CDR1 reads LGHDT; CDR2 reads YNNKEL (reference sequence). CDR3 sequence (DNA): TGTGCCAGCAGCCGCCAACAGGGTTACGAGCAGTACTTC. Amino acids: CASSRQQGYEQYF.

This clone came up a few times. This chain uses TRBV27 with TRBJ2-6; maybe TRBD1 (6 bases). V lost 8 bases and J lost 3, with 11 bases in between. CDR3 size: 14 residues. Germline assignment: CDR1 MNHEY and CDR2 SMNVEV (reference sequence). The chain's CDR3 is CASGYRDGANVLTF. In nucleotides, the CDR3 is TGTGCCAGCGGATACAGGGATGGGGCCAACGTCCTGACTTTC.

This clone turned up a few times. The V and J genes are TRBV27 and TRBJ2-1, with unresolved D. The germline gives CDR1 MNHEY, CDR2 SMNVEV (reference sequence). V shed 0 bases and J shed 4 bases, with 4 bases lying between them. The CDR3 totals 13 residues. The CDR3 DNA sequence: TGTGCCAGCAGTTTATCATTATACAATGAGCAGTTCTTC. This gives the protein CASSLSLYNEQFF.

This rearrangement joins TRBV7-2 to TRBJ2-3, with D hard to call. V lost 1 base and J lost 1, with 12 bases in between. CDR3 length: 16 residues. Germline CDR1 and CDR2: SGHTA and FQGNSA. CDR3 sequence reads: CASSLEPGWRTDTQYF. CDR3 bases: TGTGCCAGCAGCTTAGAACCGGGTTGGCGCACAGATACGCAGTATTTT.

The gene calls are TRBV7-2 and TRBJ2-3; the match to TRBD1 covers 7 bases. Germline CDR1 reads SGHTA; CDR2 reads FQGNSA. This CDR3 spans 15 amino acids. The V and J ends lost 3 bases and 2 bases, in that order; junction bases with no gene match: 5. CDR3 nucleotides: TGTGCCAGCAGCTTGCCAGGACAGGTCACAGATACGCAGTATTTT. Protein sequence: CASSLPGQVTDTQYF.